Listed below are T cell receptor beta chains from one sample, sequenced in a study of T cells in Graves' hyperthyroidism and ophthalmopathy. In TCRdb, the multiplex PCR reads were re-called with MiXCR into one record per CDR3 protein. The sample shows around 440,000 distinct CDR3 sequences, more than 15% of them seen only once. Sequencing input: blood. These receptors were taken from a woman between 18 and 30 years old with Graves' hyperthyroidism. Each CDR3 is given with its conserved first and last residue. The order of the fields is D gene, J gene, V gene, clone size, CDR3 DNA, CDR3 protein. A D gene is named only where the DNA matches it firmly. Not all rows give a size; the values are once, few, many and, for expanded clones, a class.

TRBD2	TRBJ2-1	TRBV12-3/TRBV12-4	many	TGTGCCAGCAGTTTAGGGACTAGTGGCCCCAATGAGCAGTTCTTC	CASSLGTSGPNEQFF
TRBD1	TRBJ2-7	TRBV2	many	TGTGCCAGCGCACTTCGGGACAGAGGGCCTCGGGAGCAGTACTTC	CASALRDRGPREQYF
TRBD1	TRBJ2-7	TRBV18	many	TGTGCCAGCTCACCCAACCGGGACAGCGAGCAGTACTTC	CASSPNRDSEQYF
-	TRBJ1-2	TRBV27	few	TGTGCCAGCAGTTCTCAACAGGGAAGAGGGTCTAACTATGGCTACACCTTC	CASSSQQGRGSNYGYTF
-	TRBJ1-2	TRBV28	many	TGTGCCAGCAGTGAGGGTAATGGCTACACCTTC	CASSEGNGYTF
TRBD2	TRBJ2-7	TRBV28	-	TGTGCCAGCAGGTTCGGGGGGTCACCGTACGAGCAGTACTTC	CASRFGGSPYEQYF
-	TRBJ1-6	TRBV6-1	-	TGTGCCAGCAGTCCTCGGGGCTTTGGAAATTCACCCCTCCACTTT	CASSPRGFGNSPLHF
-	TRBJ1-3	TRBV5-1	-	TGCGCCAGCAGGACCTCAGGGGCGCCAGGAAACACCATATATTTT	CASRTSGAPGNTIYF
TRBD2	TRBJ2-3	TRBV9	-	TGTGCCAGCAGCGCCCTCAGGACTAGTTACACAGATACGCAGTATTTT	CASSALRTSYTDTQYF
-	TRBJ1-2	TRBV10-3	many	TGTGCCATCAGTGACCCATCCCAGCCAGGCTATGGCTACACCTTC	CAISDPSQPGYGYTF
TRBD1	TRBJ2-2	TRBV7-3	-	TGTGCCAGCAGCCCTCGTCAGGGGGCGTTGGACACCGGGGAGCTGTTTTTT	CASSPRQGALDTGELFF
-	TRBJ2-1	TRBV29-1	few	TGCAGCGGGCGCTCCTACAATGAGCAGTTCTTC	CSGRSYNEQFF
-	TRBJ1-5	TRBV28	many	TGTGCCAGCAGTGGTGGGACCGCTAGCAATCAGCCCCAGCATTTT	CASSGGTASNQPQHF
TRBD1	TRBJ1-5	TRBV5-5	few	TGTGCCAGCAGCGCCACAGGGGGGGACAATCAGCCCCAGCATTTT	CASSATGGDNQPQHF